The rows below give T cell receptor beta chains drawn from one sample of a study of monozygotic twins with inflammatory bowel disease. After re-calling the 5' RACE reads, TCRdb lists one entry per CDR3 protein, DNA absent. The listing records 300,000 to 350,000 distinct CDR3 sequences. Sequenced: blood. The source is a human donor with ulcerative colitis or Crohn's disease, or a healthy co-twin of an affected twin (not recorded which). CDR3s include the opening cysteine and the closing phenylalanine or tryptophan.

V gene: TRBV20-1
J gene: TRBJ2-5
CDR3 protein: CSAMTSGYQETQYF

V gene: TRBV11-1
J gene: TRBJ2-5
CDR3 protein: CASSSSPGGSEETQYF

V gene: TRBV18
J gene: TRBJ2-2
CDR3 protein: CASSPLHGNTGELFF

V gene: TRBV5-6
J gene: TRBJ2-3
CDR3 protein: CASSLRTSGPRTDTQYF

V gene: TRBV5-1
J gene: TRBJ2-7
CDR3 protein: CASRSGTGAYEQYF

V gene: TRBV5-1
J gene: TRBJ2-3
CDR3 protein: CASSLATGPADTQYF

V gene: TRBV15
J gene: TRBJ2-4
CDR3 protein: CATSSSGVGAKNIQYF

V gene: TRBV30
J gene: TRBJ1-3
CDR3 protein: CAWSVNGRTYTIYF

V gene: TRBV27
J gene: TRBJ2-6
CDR3 protein: CASSTHSGTFPSLWANVLTF

V gene: TRBV5-1
J gene: TRBJ2-1
CDR3 protein: CASSFAGYNEQFF

V gene: TRBV7-9
J gene: TRBJ2-5
CDR3 protein: CASSSPGGTRLETQYF

V gene: TRBV20-1
J gene: TRBJ2-6
CDR3 protein: CSATGNSGANVLTF

V gene: TRBV5-1
J gene: TRBJ2-2
CDR3 protein: CASSPRTSGTNTGELFF

V gene: TRBV28
J gene: TRBJ1-5
CDR3 protein: CASSFRGGSGNQPQHF

V gene: TRBV18
J gene: TRBJ2-7
CDR3 protein: CASSPDRGPVKEQYF

V gene: TRBV18
J gene: TRBJ2-1
CDR3 protein: CASSSTGASYNEQFF

V gene: TRBV28
J gene: TRBJ1-2
CDR3 protein: CASSPQGTVNYGYTF

V gene: TRBV20-1
J gene: TRBJ1-6
CDR3 protein: CSAFATGKGAPLHF

V gene: TRBV7-8
J gene: TRBJ2-5
CDR3 protein: CASSLSHEDQETQYF

V gene: TRBV18
J gene: TRBJ2-1
CDR3 protein: CASSPSGSNNEQFF

V gene: TRBV5-1
J gene: TRBJ2-4
CDR3 protein: CASSLVTGTEGYRYF

V gene: TRBV4-1
J gene: TRBJ1-5
CDR3 protein: CASSPVDPNQPQHF

V gene: TRBV5-1
J gene: TRBJ1-3
CDR3 protein: CASSSLNSGGSGNTIYF

V gene: TRBV29-1
J gene: TRBJ1-4
CDR3 protein: CRGTGSLPPSNEKLFF

V gene: TRBV10-3
J gene: TRBJ2-1
CDR3 protein: CASNRGARNEQFF

V gene: TRBV20-1
J gene: TRBJ2-5
CDR3 protein: CSARNPGRRETQYF

V gene: TRBV24-1
J gene: TRBJ2-2
CDR3 protein: CATSDGTRTTGELFF

V gene: TRBV7-6
J gene: TRBJ2-7
CDR3 protein: CASSSYSGRSYEQYF

V gene: TRBV9
J gene: TRBJ1-4
CDR3 protein: CASSNRMDRGNEKLFF